This is a list of T cell receptor beta chains from one sample in a study of blood T cells in healthy people across ages. Using its own MiXCR run on the 5' RACE reads, TCRdb lists one record per CDR3 protein. The table includes approximately 850,000 distinct CDR3 sequences, roughly 50% detected once. Sequenced sample: blood. These receptors were obtained from a man aged 25-45 years in good health. CDR3s include the opening cysteine and the closing phenylalanine or tryptophan. Each record gives: V gene, D gene, J gene, clone size, CDR3 protein, CDR3 DNA. D genes are given only for firm matches. Some rows mark clone size as missing; the rest say once, few, many or name a class of expanded clone.

v_call: TRBV20-1; d_call: -; j_call: TRBJ1-2; clone_size: few; cdr3_aa: CSARPGDFSYTF; cdr3_nt: TGCAGTGCTAGACCGGGGGATTTCAGCTACACCTTC
v_call: TRBV27; d_call: TRBD2; j_call: TRBJ2-3; clone_size: -; cdr3_aa: CASSRVRDYTDTQYF; cdr3_nt: TGTGCCAGCAGTCGGGTGCGGGACTACACAGATACGCAGTATTTT
v_call: TRBV3-1; d_call: TRBD2; j_call: TRBJ2-7; clone_size: few; cdr3_aa: CASSPGTSGGTTYEQYF; cdr3_nt: TGTGCCAGCAGCCCCGGGACTAGCGGGGGGACCACCTACGAGCAGTACTTC
v_call: TRBV28; d_call: -; j_call: TRBJ2-5; clone_size: -; cdr3_aa: CASTLSGQGISETQYF; cdr3_nt: TGTGCCAGCACCCTATCCGGGCAGGGGATAAGTGAGACCCAGTACTTC
v_call: TRBV6-1; d_call: -; j_call: TRBJ2-5; clone_size: -; cdr3_aa: CATAPGEEETQYF; cdr3_nt: TGTGCCACGGCCCCGGGTGAAGAAGAGACCCAGTACTTC
v_call: TRBV20-1; d_call: -; j_call: TRBJ1-4; clone_size: once; cdr3_aa: CSARESAARVEKLFF; cdr3_nt: TGCAGTGCTAGAGAGTCGGCAGCGAGGGTTGAAAAACTGTTTTTT
v_call: TRBV19; d_call: -; j_call: TRBJ1-3; clone_size: -; cdr3_aa: CASTLDGSSGNTIYF; cdr3_nt: TGTGCCAGTACCTTGGACGGGAGCTCTGGAAACACCATATATTTT
v_call: TRBV13; d_call: -; j_call: TRBJ1-1; clone_size: -; cdr3_aa: CASSSRLAEAFF; cdr3_nt: TGTGCCAGCAGCTCCCGGTTGGCTGAAGCTTTCTTT
v_call: TRBV20-1; d_call: -; j_call: TRBJ2-5; clone_size: few; cdr3_aa: CSARDRDRRETQYF; cdr3_nt: TGCAGTGCTAGAGACAGGGACCGACGGGAGACCCAGTACTTC
v_call: TRBV20-1; d_call: -; j_call: TRBJ2-7; clone_size: -; cdr3_aa: CSARVTRHSYEQYF; cdr3_nt: TGCAGTGCTAGAGTGACGAGACACTCCTACGAGCAGTACTTC
v_call: TRBV12-3/TRBV12-4; d_call: -; j_call: TRBJ2-1; clone_size: -; cdr3_aa: CAGSLKVYEQFF; cdr3_nt: TGTGCCGGCAGTTTAAAAGTATATGAGCAGTTCTTC
v_call: TRBV12-3/TRBV12-4; d_call: TRBD2; j_call: TRBJ2-1; clone_size: -; cdr3_aa: CASAAGGPLQFF; cdr3_nt: TGTGCCAGCGCCGCGGGAGGGCCTTTACAGTTCTTC
v_call: TRBV24-1; d_call: -; j_call: TRBJ2-5; clone_size: few; cdr3_aa: CATSVYGGLGETQYF; cdr3_nt: TGTGCCACCAGTGTTTACGGGGGCCTGGGGGAGACCCAGTACTTC
v_call: TRBV2; d_call: TRBD2; j_call: TRBJ2-5; clone_size: -; cdr3_aa: CASGKTSGRETQYF; cdr3_nt: TGTGCCAGCGGAAAGACTAGCGGGAGAGAGACCCAGTACTTC
v_call: TRBV14; d_call: TRBD2; j_call: TRBJ2-3; clone_size: -; cdr3_aa: CASSPSGLAAGDTQYF; cdr3_nt: TGTGCCAGCAGCCCAAGCGGACTAGCGGCGGGAGATACGCAGTATTTT
v_call: TRBV30; d_call: TRBD1; j_call: TRBJ2-2; clone_size: -; cdr3_aa: CAFANQGATGELFF; cdr3_nt: TGTGCCTTTGCTAACCAGGGGGCCACCGGGGAGCTGTTTTTT
v_call: TRBV20-1; d_call: -; j_call: TRBJ2-3; clone_size: -; cdr3_aa: CSALSGPTDTQYF; cdr3_nt: TGCAGTGCTCTCAGCGGGCCCACAGATACGCAGTATTTT
v_call: TRBV10-3; d_call: -; j_call: TRBJ2-1; clone_size: -; cdr3_aa: CAISERQVSYNEQFF; cdr3_nt: TGTGCCATCAGTGAGAGACAAGTCTCCTACAATGAGCAGTTCTTC
v_call: TRBV29-1; d_call: TRBD2; j_call: TRBJ2-1; clone_size: -; cdr3_aa: CSVERPSGYNEQFF; cdr3_nt: TGCAGCGTTGAACGTCCTAGCGGATACAATGAGCAGTTCTTC
v_call: TRBV7-2; d_call: TRBD2; j_call: TRBJ2-2; clone_size: -; cdr3_aa: CASSFILAGTGELFF; cdr3_nt: TGTGCCAGCAGCTTTATACTAGCGGGAACCGGGGAGCTGTTTTTT
v_call: TRBV29-1; d_call: -; j_call: TRBJ2-7; clone_size: few; cdr3_aa: CSVETLHSYEQYF; cdr3_nt: TGCAGCGTTGAAACCTTGCACTCCTACGAGCAGTACTTC
v_call: TRBV20-1; d_call: TRBD1; j_call: TRBJ1-3; clone_size: few; cdr3_aa: CSAKRQGARGNTIYF; cdr3_nt: TGCAGTGCTAAACGTCAGGGGGCGCGGGGAAACACCATATATTTT
v_call: TRBV7-9; d_call: TRBD1; j_call: TRBJ2-1; clone_size: few; cdr3_aa: CASSRTGGTNEQFF; cdr3_nt: TGTGCCAGCAGCCGGACAGGGGGAACGAATGAGCAGTTCTTC
v_call: TRBV2; d_call: -; j_call: TRBJ2-1; clone_size: -; cdr3_aa: CASSGEANEQFF; cdr3_nt: TGTGCCAGCAGTGGGGAGGCCAATGAGCAGTTCTTC
v_call: TRBV6-6; d_call: -; j_call: TRBJ1-1; clone_size: -; cdr3_aa: CASSDWGKSTEAFF; cdr3_nt: TGTGCCAGCAGTGATTGGGGAAAAAGCACTGAAGCTTTCTTT
v_call: TRBV20-1; d_call: TRBD2; j_call: TRBJ2-1; clone_size: -; cdr3_aa: CSASWAGAPVVYNEQFF; cdr3_nt: TGCAGTGCTAGTTGGGCGGGAGCCCCCGTTGTGTACAATGAGCAGTTCTTC
v_call: TRBV4-2; d_call: -; j_call: TRBJ2-1; clone_size: -; cdr3_aa: CASSQDLSGVDYYNEQFF; cdr3_nt: TGTGCCAGCAGCCAAGATCTGTCCGGGGTTGACTACTACAATGAGCAGTTCTTC
v_call: TRBV4-3; d_call: -; j_call: TRBJ1-2; clone_size: -; cdr3_aa: CASSPRASRDYGYTF; cdr3_nt: TGCGCCAGCAGCCCAAGGGCCTCAAGGGACTATGGCTACACCTTC
v_call: TRBV4-2; d_call: -; j_call: TRBJ2-1; clone_size: -; cdr3_aa: CASSQVAGVGDEQFF; cdr3_nt: TGTGCCAGCAGCCAAGTGGCAGGGGTGGGCGATGAGCAGTTCTTC
v_call: TRBV29-1; d_call: -; j_call: TRBJ2-7; clone_size: -; cdr3_aa: CSATQGAEQYF; cdr3_nt: TGCAGCGCCACCCAGGGAGCAGAGCAGTACTTC
v_call: TRBV7-2; d_call: -; j_call: TRBJ2-4; clone_size: -; cdr3_aa: CASSLVVDLLAKNIQYF; cdr3_nt: TGTGCCAGCAGCTTAGTAGTCGACCTACTAGCCAAAAACATTCAGTACTTC
v_call: TRBV3-1; d_call: -; j_call: TRBJ2-3; clone_size: -; cdr3_aa: CASSQDLSLAPTDTQYF; cdr3_nt: TGTGCCAGCAGCCAAGATTTGAGTCTAGCGCCGACAGATACGCAGTATTTT
v_call: TRBV7-2; d_call: TRBD1; j_call: TRBJ1-6; clone_size: -; cdr3_aa: CASSLGGQGSSPLHF; cdr3_nt: TGTGCCAGCAGCCTAGGAGGACAGGGGAGTTCACCCCTCCACTTT
v_call: TRBV28; d_call: -; j_call: TRBJ1-2; clone_size: -; cdr3_aa: CASRLGGGYGYTF; cdr3_nt: TGTGCCAGCAGGTTAGGGGGAGGCTATGGCTACACCTTC
v_call: TRBV10-3; d_call: -; j_call: TRBJ2-5; clone_size: -; cdr3_aa: CATSAGLAQETQYF; cdr3_nt: TGTGCCACCTCCGCGGGATTAGCCCAAGAGACCCAGTACTTC
v_call: TRBV10-3; d_call: -; j_call: TRBJ2-3; clone_size: -; cdr3_aa: CAISEARATSTDTQYF; cdr3_nt: TGTGCCATCAGTGAGGCCCGGGCCACTAGCACAGATACGCAGTATTTT
v_call: TRBV12-3/TRBV12-4; d_call: -; j_call: TRBJ2-6; clone_size: -; cdr3_aa: CASSLSLGFNGANVLTF; cdr3_nt: TGTGCCAGCAGTTTGAGTCTCGGGTTTAACGGGGCCAACGTCCTGACTTTC
v_call: TRBV4-3; d_call: -; j_call: TRBJ2-1; clone_size: few; cdr3_aa: CASSQKMDSLTFF; cdr3_nt: TGCGCCAGCAGCCAAAAAATGGACAGCCTGACGTTCTTC
v_call: TRBV20-1; d_call: -; j_call: TRBJ2-7; clone_size: few; cdr3_aa: CSARSEPGEQYF; cdr3_nt: TGCAGTGCTAGATCCGAGCCAGGCGAGCAGTACTTC
v_call: TRBV19; d_call: TRBD1; j_call: TRBJ2-1; clone_size: -; cdr3_aa: CASSMRTGEYNEQFF; cdr3_nt: TGTGCCAGTAGTATGCGGACAGGGGAGTACAATGAGCAGTTCTTC
v_call: TRBV6-5; d_call: -; j_call: TRBJ1-1; clone_size: -; cdr3_aa: CASSYSGLTGTEAFF; cdr3_nt: TGTGCCAGCAGTTACTCAGGACTGACCGGTACTGAAGCTTTCTTT
v_call: TRBV20-1; d_call: -; j_call: TRBJ2-3; clone_size: many; cdr3_aa: CSAVPQVTDTQYF; cdr3_nt: TGCAGTGCTGTCCCCCAGGTCACAGATACGCAGTATTTT
v_call: TRBV5-1; d_call: TRBD1; j_call: TRBJ2-3; clone_size: -; cdr3_aa: CASSLAGTVSTDTQYF; cdr3_nt: TGCGCCAGCAGCTTGGCCGGGACAGTTAGCACAGATACGCAGTATTTT
v_call: TRBV7-2; d_call: TRBD2; j_call: TRBJ2-4; clone_size: -; cdr3_aa: CASSRTSGSLAKNIQYF; cdr3_nt: TGTGCCAGCAGCCGGACTAGCGGTTCCTTAGCCAAAAACATTCAGTACTTC
v_call: TRBV12-3/TRBV12-4; d_call: -; j_call: TRBJ2-1; clone_size: once; cdr3_aa: CASSSLTESNEQFF; cdr3_nt: TGTGCCAGCAGTTCGCTGACGGAAAGCAATGAGCAGTTCTTC
v_call: TRBV27; d_call: -; j_call: TRBJ2-7; clone_size: -; cdr3_aa: CASSLLGQSIPYEQYF; cdr3_nt: TGTGCCAGCAGTTTATTAGGGCAGAGCATACCCTACGAGCAGTACTTC
v_call: TRBV7-2; d_call: TRBD2; j_call: TRBJ2-5; clone_size: few; cdr3_aa: CASSLQRGGSETQYF; cdr3_nt: TGTGCCAGCAGCTTACAGCGGGGGGGCTCGGAGACCCAGTACTTC
v_call: TRBV15; d_call: -; j_call: TRBJ2-7; clone_size: -; cdr3_aa: CATSRVGQALRAEQYF; cdr3_nt: TGTGCCACCAGCAGAGTGGGGCAGGCGTTACGTGCCGAGCAGTACTTC
v_call: TRBV20-1; d_call: -; j_call: TRBJ1-2; clone_size: -; cdr3_aa: CSAVAGYVGYTF; cdr3_nt: TGCAGTGCTGTAGCCGGGTACGTCGGCTACACCTTC
v_call: TRBV9; d_call: -; j_call: TRBJ2-1; clone_size: -; cdr3_aa: CASSVGEWATYEQFF; cdr3_nt: TGTGCCAGCAGCGTAGGCGAGTGGGCCACTTATGAGCAGTTCTTC
v_call: TRBV7-9; d_call: -; j_call: TRBJ2-7; clone_size: -; cdr3_aa: CASSPTLSYEQYF; cdr3_nt: TGTGCCAGCAGCCCGACTCTTTCCTACGAGCAGTACTTC
v_call: TRBV28; d_call: -; j_call: TRBJ2-7; clone_size: once; cdr3_aa: CASSESVGQGLYEQYF; cdr3_nt: TGTGCCAGCAGTGAATCTGTCGGGCAGGGGCTCTACGAGCAGTACTTC
v_call: TRBV2; d_call: TRBD2; j_call: TRBJ2-7; clone_size: -; cdr3_aa: CASRTERGDSYEQYF; cdr3_nt: TGTGCCAGCCGCACAGAGCGGGGGGACTCCTACGAGCAGTACTTC
v_call: TRBV15; d_call: TRBD2; j_call: TRBJ2-1; clone_size: -; cdr3_aa: CATRRTSGSTDEQFF; cdr3_nt: TGTGCCACCAGAAGGACTAGCGGGAGCACGGATGAGCAGTTCTTC
v_call: TRBV2; d_call: -; j_call: TRBJ2-1; clone_size: -; cdr3_aa: CASGQQWNGQFF; cdr3_nt: TGTGCCAGCGGACAGCAGTGGAATGGGCAGTTCTTC
v_call: TRBV27; d_call: -; j_call: TRBJ2-7; clone_size: -; cdr3_aa: CASSSVWGHYNEQYF; cdr3_nt: TGTGCCAGCAGCTCGGTGTGGGGGCACTACAATGAGCAGTACTTC
v_call: TRBV4-2; d_call: TRBD2; j_call: TRBJ2-4; clone_size: -; cdr3_aa: CASSQVTSGKNIQYF; cdr3_nt: TGTGCCAGCAGCCAAGTGACTAGCGGCAAAAACATTCAGTACTTC
v_call: TRBV20-1; d_call: -; j_call: TRBJ1-4; clone_size: -; cdr3_aa: CSARDLGQDHEKLFF; cdr3_nt: TGCAGTGCTAGAGATTTGGGGCAGGATCACGAAAAACTGTTTTTT
v_call: TRBV7-2; d_call: TRBD2; j_call: TRBJ2-6; clone_size: -; cdr3_aa: CASSPQAGGLGGANVLTF; cdr3_nt: TGTGCCAGCAGCCCCCAGGCGGGAGGATTAGGTGGGGCCAACGTCCTGACTTTC